This entry describes one TCR beta chain. This entry comes from a study of shared clonotypes between healthy human individuals. Trimming cost V 6 bases and J 1 base, with 4 bases left between them. CDR1 SNHLY and CDR2 FYNNEI come from the germline V gene. This CDR3 comprises 11 residues. TCRdb's copy holds only in-frame clones and misses some; the assay was immunoSEQ multiplex PCR. The sample shows approximately 980,000 clones, about 80% of them seen only once. The origin of this receptor is a man aged 18 to 30 in good health. V is TRBV2 and J is TRBJ2-7; D is unresolved. The sample comprised memory CD4+ T cells sorted from blood. The subset was: CD45RA-negative fraction. Here the CDR3 reads CASSRSYEQYF. CDR3 coding DNA: TGTGCCAGCAGCAGGTCCTACGAGCAGTACTTC.